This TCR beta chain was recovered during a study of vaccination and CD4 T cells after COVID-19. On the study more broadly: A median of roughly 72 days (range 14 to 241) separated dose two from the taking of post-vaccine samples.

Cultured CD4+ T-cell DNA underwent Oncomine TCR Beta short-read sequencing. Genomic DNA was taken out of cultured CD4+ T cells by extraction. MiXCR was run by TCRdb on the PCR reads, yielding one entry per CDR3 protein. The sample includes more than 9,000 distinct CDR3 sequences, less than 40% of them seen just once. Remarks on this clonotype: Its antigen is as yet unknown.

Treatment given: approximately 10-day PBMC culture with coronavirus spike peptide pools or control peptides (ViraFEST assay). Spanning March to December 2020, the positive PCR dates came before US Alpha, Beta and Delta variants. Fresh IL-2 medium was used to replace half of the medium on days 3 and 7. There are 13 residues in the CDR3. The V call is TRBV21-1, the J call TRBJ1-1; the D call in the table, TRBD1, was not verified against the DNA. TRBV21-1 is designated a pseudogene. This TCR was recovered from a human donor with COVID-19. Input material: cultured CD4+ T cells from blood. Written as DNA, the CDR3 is TGTGCCAGCAGCAACAGGGGTATTACTGAAGCTTTCTTT. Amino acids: CASSNRGITEAFF.